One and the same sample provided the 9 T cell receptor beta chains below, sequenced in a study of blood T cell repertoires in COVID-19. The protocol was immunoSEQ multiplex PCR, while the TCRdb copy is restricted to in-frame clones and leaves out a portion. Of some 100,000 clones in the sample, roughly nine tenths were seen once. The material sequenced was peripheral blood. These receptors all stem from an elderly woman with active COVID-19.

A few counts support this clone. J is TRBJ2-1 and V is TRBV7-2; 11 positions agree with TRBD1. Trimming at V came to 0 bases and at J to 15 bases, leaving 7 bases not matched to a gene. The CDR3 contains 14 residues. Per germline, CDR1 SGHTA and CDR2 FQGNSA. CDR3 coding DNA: TGTGCCAGCAGCTTAGCGAGGGACAGGGGGTTCGCGTTCTTC. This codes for CASSLARDRGFAFF.

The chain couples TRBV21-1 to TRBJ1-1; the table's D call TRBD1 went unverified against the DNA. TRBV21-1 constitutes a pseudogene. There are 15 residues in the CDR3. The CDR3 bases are TGTGCCAGCAGCAAAGGTGGGGCCTTATACACTGAAGCTTTCTTT. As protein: CASSKGGALYTEAFF.

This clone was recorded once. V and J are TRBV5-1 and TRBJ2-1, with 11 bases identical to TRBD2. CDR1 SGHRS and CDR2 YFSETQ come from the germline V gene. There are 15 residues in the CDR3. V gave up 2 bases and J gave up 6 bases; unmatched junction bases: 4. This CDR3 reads CASSFAGTSGNEQFF. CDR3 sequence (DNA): TGCGCCAGCAGCTTTGCCGGGACTAGCGGCAATGAGCAGTTCTTC.

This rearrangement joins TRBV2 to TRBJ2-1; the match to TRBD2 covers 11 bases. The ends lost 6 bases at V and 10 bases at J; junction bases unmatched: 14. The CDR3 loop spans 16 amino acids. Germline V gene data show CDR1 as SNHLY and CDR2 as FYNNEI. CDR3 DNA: TGTGCCAGCAGACTTCGACTAGCGGGGCAGCCTGGGGAGCAGTTCTTC. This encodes CASRLRLAGQPGEQFF.

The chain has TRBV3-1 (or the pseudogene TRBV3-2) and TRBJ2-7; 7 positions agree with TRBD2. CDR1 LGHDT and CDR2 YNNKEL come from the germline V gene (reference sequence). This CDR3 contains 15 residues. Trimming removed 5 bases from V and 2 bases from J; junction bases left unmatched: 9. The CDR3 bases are TGTGCCAGCAGCGACTTAGGGGACTACGCCTACGAGCAGTACTTC. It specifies CASSDLGDYAYEQYF.

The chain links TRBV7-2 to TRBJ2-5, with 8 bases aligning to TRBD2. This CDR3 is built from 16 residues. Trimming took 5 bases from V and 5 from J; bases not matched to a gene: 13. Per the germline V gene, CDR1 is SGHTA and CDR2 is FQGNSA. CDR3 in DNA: TGTGCCAGCAGCACCTACGCACCGGGAGGGGGGGAGACCCAGTACTTC. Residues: CASSTYAPGGGETQYF.

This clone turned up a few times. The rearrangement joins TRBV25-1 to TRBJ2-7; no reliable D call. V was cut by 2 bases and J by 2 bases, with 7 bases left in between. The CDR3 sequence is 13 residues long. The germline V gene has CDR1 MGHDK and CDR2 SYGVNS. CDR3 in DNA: TGTGCCAGCAGTGAAACATCCACCTACGAGCAGTACTTC. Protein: CASSETSTYEQYF.

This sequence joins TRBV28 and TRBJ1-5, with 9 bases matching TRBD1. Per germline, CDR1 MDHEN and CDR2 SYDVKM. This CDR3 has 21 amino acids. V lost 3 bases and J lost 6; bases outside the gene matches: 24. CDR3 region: CASSFGLNPTGGPLSRQPQHF. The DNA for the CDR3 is TGTGCCAGCAGTTTCGGGCTCAACCCAACAGGGGGCCCCTTATCCCGTCAGCCCCAGCATTTT.

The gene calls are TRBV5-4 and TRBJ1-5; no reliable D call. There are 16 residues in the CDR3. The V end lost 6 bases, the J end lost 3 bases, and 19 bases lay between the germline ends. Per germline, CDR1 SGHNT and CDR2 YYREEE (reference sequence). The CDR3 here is CASKPGEVGHNQPQHF. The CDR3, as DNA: TGTGCCAGCAAACCCGGGGAGGTGGGCCACAATCAGCCCCAGCATTTT. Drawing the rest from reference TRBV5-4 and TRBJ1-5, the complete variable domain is ETGVTQSPTHLIKTRGQQVTLRCSSQSGHNTVSWYQQALGQGPQFIFQYYREEENGRGNFPPRFSGLQFPNYSSELNVNALELDDSALYLCASKPGEVGHNQPQHFGDGTRLSIL.